Following are 24 T cell receptor beta chains from one sample sequenced in a study of STAT5B mutations in CD4+ large granular lymphocyte leukemia. Here immunoSEQ multiplex PCR was the method, and the copy in TCRdb shows in-frame clones only, minus some. The sample shows tens of thousands of clones, roughly 79% of them seen only once. Sequencing input: CD4+ T cells from blood buffy coats. All receptors come from a human donor in good health.

The V and J genes are TRBV18 and TRBJ2-3, with D possibly being TRBD1 or TRBD2 (6 bases each). CDR1 KGHSH and CDR2 LQKENI come from the germline V gene. The V end lost 4 bases, the J end lost 4 bases, and 15 bases lay between the germline ends. This CDR3 is 15 amino acids long. CDR3 sequence (DNA): TGTGCCAGCTCACGACAGGAGGGCACCGCAGATACGCAGTATTTT. It encodes CASSRQEGTADTQYF.

V is TRBV28 and J is TRBJ1-2, with a tentative D call TRBD1 (6 bases). Germline V lookup: CDR1 MDHEN, CDR2 SYDVKM. The CDR3 covers 15 residues. V lost 3 bases and J lost 8, with 19 bases in between. CDR3 sequence reads: CASSFRTEIAWGYTF. CDR3 nucleotide sequence: TGTGCCAGCAGTTTTCGGACAGAAATAGCCTGGGGCTACACCTTC.

V is TRBV19 and J is TRBJ1-5; D is possibly TRBD1 (5 bases). The CDR3 length is 15 residues. V lost 6 bases and J lost 1, with 13 bases in between. From germline, CDR1 is LNHDA and CDR2 SQIVND (reference sequence). The chain's CDR3 is CASSHKRDSNQPQHF. CDR3 DNA: TGTGCCAGTAGCCACAAAAGGGACAGCAATCAGCCCCAGCATTTT.

J is TRBJ2-7 and V is TRBV10-3; 7 nucleotides agree with TRBD2. Germline trimming cut 3 bases from V and 5 bases from J; bases unmatched to any gene: 7. The CDR3 length is 14 residues. Germline V gives CDR1 ENHRY, CDR2 SYGVKD. DNA of the CDR3: TGTGCCATCAGTGATGGGAGGGAGGTTCACGAGCAGTACTTC. Translating it yields CAISDGREVHEQYF.

The V call is TRBV29-1, the J call TRBJ1-3; D uncertain. Germline assignment: CDR1 SQVTM and CDR2 ANQGSEA. There are 13 residues in the CDR3. Trimming removed 6 bases from V and 3 bases from J, with 12 bases in between. CDR3 in amino acids: CSVTGSDGNTIYF. CDR3 DNA: TGCAGCGTAACGGGGAGCGATGGAAACACCATATATTTT.

This clone has just one count. The V and J genes are TRBV5-1 and TRBJ1-1; no clear D gene. The CDR3 contains 14 residues. The germline gives CDR1 SGHRS, CDR2 YFSETQ. Trimming left V 5 bases short and J 1 base short, with 12 bases between. The CDR3 reads CASRGGNQNTEAFF. CDR3 bases: TGCGCCAGCAGGGGAGGAAACCAGAACACTGAAGCTTTCTTT. Complete variable domain (other parts from reference TRBV5-1 and TRBJ1-1): KAGVTQTPRYLIKTRGQQVTLSCSPISGHRSVSWYQQTPGQGLQFLFEYFSETQRNKGNFPGRFSGRQFSNSRSEMNVSTLELGDSALYLCASRGGNQNTEAFFGQGTRLTVV.

The table lists this clone with a count of one. J is TRBJ1-2 and V is TRBV5-1; 7 bases match TRBD1. J was trimmed by 5 bases and V by 3 bases; bases with no gene match: 4. The CDR3 consists of 13 residues. Germline V gives CDR1 SGHRS, CDR2 YFSETQ. CDR3 bases: TGCGCCAGCAGCTGGGACAGACCATATGGCTACACCTTC. Translating it yields CASSWDRPYGYTF.

The chain has TRBV19 and TRBJ1-1, with D perhaps matching TRBD1 (5 bases). Germline CDR1 reads LNHDA; CDR2 reads SQIVND (reference sequence). Trimming took 6 bases from V and 0 from J, leaving 17 bases between them. CDR3 length: 16 amino acids. The CDR3 DNA reads TGTGCCAGTAGACGTGAGGGGCAGCTCCTGAACACTGAAGCTTTCTTT. This encodes CASRREGQLLNTEAFF.

This clone has a handful of counts. This chain uses TRBV4-1 with TRBJ1-2, with D possibly TRBD1 on 5 matching bases. The CDR3 extends over 15 amino acids. Deletions cut 5 bases from V and 6 bases from J, with 19 bases between. Germline CDR1 is MGHRA and CDR2 is YSYEKL. The CDR3 here is CASSLRDGLTDGYTF. In DNA form, the CDR3 reads TGCGCCAGCAGCTTACGGGACGGACTAACCGATGGCTACACCTTC.

The genes are TRBV25-1 and TRBJ1-3, with D possibly being TRBD1 (5 bases). Looked up from germline, CDR1 is MGHDK and CDR2 is SYGVNS. V was cut by 1 base and J by 3 bases, with 10 bases left in between. The CDR3 covers 15 residues. CDR3 coding DNA: TGTGCCAGCAGTGAATGGGGGGGGAATGGAAACACCATATATTTT. Translated: CASSEWGGNGNTIYF.

V is TRBV2 and J is TRBJ2-1, with TRBD2 matching over 8 bases. The CDR3 contains 15 residues. Losses at the gene ends were 3 bases for V and 8 bases for J; bases not matched to a gene: 9. The germline CDR1 and CDR2 sequences are SNHLY and FYNNEI. The CDR3 coding sequence is TGTGCCAGCAGTGATGGCGGGGGGCCTGTGGATGAGCAGTTCTTC. This sequence encodes CASSDGGGPVDEQFF.

To note about this clone: The sample contains more than one DNA sequence encoding this CDR3. The chain carries TRBV9 and TRBJ2-5, with 12 bases fitting TRBD2. V dropped 3 bases and J dropped 2; count of bases not matched to a gene: 5. CDR3 size: 16 residues. The germline CDR1 and CDR2 sequences are SGDLS and YYNGEE. CDR3 sequence: CASSAGLAGGQETQYF. As DNA, the CDR3 is TGTGCCAGCAGCGCGGGCCTAGCGGGGGGGCAAGAGACCCAGTACTTC.

The CDR3 loop is CASSLRRGETQYF. Here the CDR3 DNA reads TGTGCCAGCAGTCTTAGGAGGGGAGAGACCCAGTACTTC. This chain joins TRBV2 and TRBJ2-5; a weak D match, TRBD2 (6 bases). CDR1 SNHLY and CDR2 FYNNEI come from the germline V gene. Trimming took off 5 bases at V and 4 bases at J, with 11 bases between the two ends. The CDR3 extends over 13 amino acids. The variable domain in full, completed from reference TRBV2 and TRBJ2-5, reads EPEVTQTPSHQVTQMGQEVILRCVPISNHLYFYWYRQILGQKVEFLVSFYNNEISEKSEIFDDQFSVERPDGSNFTLKIRSTKLEDSAMYFCASSLRRGETQYFGPGTRLLVL.

V and J are TRBV19 and TRBJ2-3; D is unclear. The ends were cut back, 3 bases at V and 2 bases at J, with 9 bases in the middle. Germline CDR1 is LNHDA and CDR2 is SQIVND (reference sequence). There are 14 residues in the CDR3. The CDR3 here is CASSMGRPTDTQYF. The CDR3 bases are TGTGCCAGTAGTATGGGCCGCCCCACAGATACGCAGTATTTT.

The chain couples TRBV28 to TRBJ2-7; the D gene is possibly TRBD1 (6 bases). The germline V gene has CDR1 MDHEN and CDR2 SYDVKM. CDR3 length: 14 residues. Trimming pared 7 bases from V and 0 bases from J, leaving 13 bases between. CDR3 nucleotides: TGTGCCAGCAAAGACAGGTCCTTCTCCTACGAGCAGTACTTC. It translates to CASKDRSFSYEQYF. The full variable domain, rest sourced from reference TRBV28 and TRBJ2-7, is DVKVTQSSRYLVKRTGEKVFLECVQDMDHENMFWYRQDPGLGLRLIYFSYDVKMKEKGDIPEGYSVSREKKERFSLILESASTNQTSMYLCASKDRSFSYEQYFGPGTRLTVT.

The rearrangement uses TRBV6-6 and TRBJ1-4; D is possibly TRBD1 (6 bases). The V and J ends lost 4 bases and 11 bases respectively, with 14 bases between them. Looked up from germline, CDR1 is MNHNY and CDR2 is SVGAGI (reference sequence). There are 13 residues in the CDR3. The CDR3 DNA follows: TGTGCCAGCAGTTTGGCAGGGGAAGAGAAACTGTTTTTT. This encodes CASSLAGEEKLFF.

The chain carries TRBV27 and TRBJ2-2; D may be TRBD1 (5 bases). The germline V gene has CDR1 MNHEY and CDR2 SMNVEV (reference sequence). CDR3 length: 15 residues. V shed 2 bases and J shed 7 bases, with 14 bases lying between them. The CDR3 sequence is CASSLTQGLFGELFF. In DNA, the CDR3 is TGTGCCAGCAGTTTAACCCAGGGTTTGTTCGGGGAGCTGTTTTTT.

V usage is TRBV10-3 and J usage is TRBJ2-1, with 9 bases fitting TRBD1. CDR1 ENHRY and CDR2 SYGVKD come from the germline V gene. V trimming: 6 bases; J trimming: 7 bases; junction bases outside the gene matches: 7. The CDR3 extends over 14 amino acids. CDR3 sequence reads: CAISPGQGRNEQFF. CDR3 coding DNA: TGTGCCATCAGCCCGGGACAGGGTAGAAATGAGCAGTTCTTC.

V usage is TRBV30 and J usage is TRBJ1-5; D uncertain. CDR1 and CDR2 (germline): GTSNPN, SVGIG (reference sequence). This CDR3 has 12 amino acids. Trimming took off 0 bases at V and 11 bases at J, with 11 bases between the two ends. In DNA form, the CDR3 reads TGTGCCTGGAGTGTACAAGGGAGGGCCCAGCATTTT. It codes for CAWSVQGRAQHF.

CDR3 region: CASRLQGASTEAFF. The DNA for the CDR3 is TGTGCCAGTAGGCTTCAGGGGGCAAGCACTGAAGCTTTCTTT. The chain has TRBV19 and TRBJ1-1; 8 bases fit TRBD1. Trimming at V came to 6 bases and at J to 4 bases, leaving 7 bases not matched to a gene. This CDR3 comprises 14 residues. Germline CDR1 LNHDA, CDR2 SQIVND (reference sequence).

This chain links TRBV7-9 with TRBJ1-6; no definite D call. This CDR3 is built from 13 residues. Per the germline V gene, CDR1 is SEHNR and CDR2 is FQNEAQ (reference sequence). Trimming pared 2 bases from V and 4 bases from J, leaving 3 bases between. The CDR3 reads CASSLMYNSPLHF. In DNA, the CDR3 is TGTGCCAGCAGCTTAATGTATAATTCACCCCTCCACTTT.

The chain is built from TRBV19 and TRBJ1-1; TRBD1 might be the D (6 bases). This CDR3 is built from 14 residues. Trimming pared 6 bases from V and 4 bases from J, leaving 15 bases between. CDR1 and CDR2 (germline): LNHDA, SQIVND (reference sequence). CDR3 in DNA: TGTGCCAGTAGCCCGCAGGGGCAACGCACTGAAGCTTTCTTT. Protein product: CASSPQGQRTEAFF. Supplemented by reference TRBV19 and TRBJ1-1, the full variable domain reads DGGITQSPKYLFRKEGQNVTLSCEQNLNHDAMYWYRQDPGQGLRLIYYSQIVNDFQKGDIAEGYSVSREKKESFPLTVTSAQKNPTAFYLCASSPQGQRTEAFFGQGTRLTVV.

The rearrangement links TRBV4-3 to TRBJ1-5; 8 bases map to TRBD1. The V and J ends lost 0 bases and 2 bases, in that order; junction bases with no gene match: 9. Germline V CDR1 and CDR2: LGHNA, YSLEER. The CDR3 totals 18 residues. CDR3 region: CASSQELAGGGGNQPQHF. The DNA for the CDR3 is TGCGCCAGCAGCCAAGAGTTGGCAGGGGGCGGGGGCAATCAGCCCCAGCATTTT.

This clone came up a few times. V gene TRBV7-6 combines with J gene TRBJ1-1; D is perhaps TRBD1 (5 bases). The CDR3 is made up of 16 amino acids. V was clipped by 0 bases and J by 1 base, with 12 bases between them. Germline CDR1 SGHVS, CDR2 FNYEAQ. CDR3 in amino acids: CASSLAGGTGNTEAFF. The CDR3 DNA reads as TGTGCCAGCAGCTTAGCAGGCGGGACTGGGAACACTGAAGCTTTCTTT.